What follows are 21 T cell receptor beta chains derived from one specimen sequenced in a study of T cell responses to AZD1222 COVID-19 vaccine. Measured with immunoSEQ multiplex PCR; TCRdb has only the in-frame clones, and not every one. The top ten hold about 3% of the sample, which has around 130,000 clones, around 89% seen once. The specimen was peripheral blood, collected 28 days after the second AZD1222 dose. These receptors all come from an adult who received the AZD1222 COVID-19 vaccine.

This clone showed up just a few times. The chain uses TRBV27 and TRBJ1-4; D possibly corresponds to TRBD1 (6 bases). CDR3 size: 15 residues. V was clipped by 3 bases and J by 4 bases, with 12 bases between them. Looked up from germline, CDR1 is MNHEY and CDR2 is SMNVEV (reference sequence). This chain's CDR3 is CASSFYRAGNEKLFF. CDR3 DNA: TGTGCCAGCAGTTTTTACAGGGCGGGTAATGAAAAACTGTTTTTT.

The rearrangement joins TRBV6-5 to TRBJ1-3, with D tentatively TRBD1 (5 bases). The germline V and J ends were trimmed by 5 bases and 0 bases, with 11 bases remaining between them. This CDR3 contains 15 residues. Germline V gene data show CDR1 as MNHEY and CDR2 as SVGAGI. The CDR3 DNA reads TGTGCCAGCAGTATTGACAGTGCCTCTGGAAACACCATATATTTT. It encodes CASSIDSASGNTIYF.

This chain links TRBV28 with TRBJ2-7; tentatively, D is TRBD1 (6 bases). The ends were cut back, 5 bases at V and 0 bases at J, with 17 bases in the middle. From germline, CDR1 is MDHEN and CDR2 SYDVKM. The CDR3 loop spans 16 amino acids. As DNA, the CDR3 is TGTGCCAGCAGTAACTACAGGGCTCCGAACTCCTACGAGCAGTACTTC. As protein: CASSNYRAPNSYEQYF.

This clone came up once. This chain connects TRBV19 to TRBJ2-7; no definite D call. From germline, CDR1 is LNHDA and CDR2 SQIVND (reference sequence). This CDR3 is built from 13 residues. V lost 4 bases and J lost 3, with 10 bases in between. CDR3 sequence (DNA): TGTGCCAGTAGTACCAGGACGAACTACGAGCAGTACTTC. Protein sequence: CASSTRTNYEQYF.

This CDR3 is CASSLAAGPSYNEQFF. As DNA, the CDR3 is TGCGCCAGCAGCTTGGCGGCGGGGCCCTCCTACAATGAGCAGTTCTTC. The chain combines TRBV5-1 with TRBJ2-1; possibly TRBD2 for D (6 bases). This CDR3 is 16 amino acids long. Germline lookup yields CDR1 SGHRS and CDR2 YFSETQ. V was pared by 0 bases and J by 0 bases, with 10 bases between.

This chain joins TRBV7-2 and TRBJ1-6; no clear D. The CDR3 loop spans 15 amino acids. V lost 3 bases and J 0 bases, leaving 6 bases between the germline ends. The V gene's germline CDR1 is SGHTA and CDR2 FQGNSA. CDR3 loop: CASSFMGSYNSPLHF. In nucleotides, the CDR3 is TGTGCCAGCAGCTTTATGGGCTCCTATAATTCACCCCTCCACTTT.

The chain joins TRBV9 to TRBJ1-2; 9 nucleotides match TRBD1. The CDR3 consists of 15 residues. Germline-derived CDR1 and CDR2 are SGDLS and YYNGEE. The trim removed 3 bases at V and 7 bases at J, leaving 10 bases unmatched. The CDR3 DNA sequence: TGTGCCAGCAGCGAAACCGGGACAGGGATTGGTGGCTACACCTTC. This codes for CASSETGTGIGGYTF.

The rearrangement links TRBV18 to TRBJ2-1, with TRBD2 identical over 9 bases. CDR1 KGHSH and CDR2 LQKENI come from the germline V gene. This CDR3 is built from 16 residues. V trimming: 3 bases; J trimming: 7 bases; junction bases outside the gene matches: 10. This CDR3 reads CASSPRGSGRWNEQFF. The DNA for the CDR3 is TGTGCCAGCTCACCCCGGGGAAGCGGGAGGTGGAATGAGCAGTTCTTC.

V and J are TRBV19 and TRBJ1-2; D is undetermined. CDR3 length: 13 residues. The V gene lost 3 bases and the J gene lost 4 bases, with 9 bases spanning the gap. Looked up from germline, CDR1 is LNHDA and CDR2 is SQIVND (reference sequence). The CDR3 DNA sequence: TGTGCCAGTAGTATCGGTCAGCCCTATGGCTACACCTTC. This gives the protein CASSIGQPYGYTF. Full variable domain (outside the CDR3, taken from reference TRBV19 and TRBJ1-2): DGGITQSPKYLFRKEGQNVTLSCEQNLNHDAMYWYRQDPGQGLRLIYYSQIVNDFQKGDIAEGYSVSREKKESFPLTVTSAQKNPTAFYLCASSIGQPYGYTFGSGTRLTVV.

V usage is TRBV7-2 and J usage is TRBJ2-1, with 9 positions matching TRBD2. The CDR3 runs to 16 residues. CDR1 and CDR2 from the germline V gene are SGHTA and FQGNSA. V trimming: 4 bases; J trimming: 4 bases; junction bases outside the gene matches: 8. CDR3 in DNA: TGTGCCAGCAGCTCTCATAGCGGGGGCTCTTACAATGAGCAGTTCTTC. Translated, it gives CASSSHSGGSYNEQFF.

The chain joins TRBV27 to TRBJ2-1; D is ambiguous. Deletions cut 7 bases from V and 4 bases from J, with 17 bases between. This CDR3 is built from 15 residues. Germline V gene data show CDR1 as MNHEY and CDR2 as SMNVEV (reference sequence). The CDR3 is CASTPQVHRYNEQFF. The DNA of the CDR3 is TGTGCCAGCACTCCGCAGGTCCATCGGTACAATGAGCAGTTCTTC.

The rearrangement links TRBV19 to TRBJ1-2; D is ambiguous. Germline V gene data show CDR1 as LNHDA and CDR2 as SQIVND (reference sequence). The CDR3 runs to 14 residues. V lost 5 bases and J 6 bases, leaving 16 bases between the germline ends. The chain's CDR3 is CASSYRPKVDGYTF. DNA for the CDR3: TGTGCCAGTAGTTATCGCCCTAAAGTCGATGGCTACACCTTC.

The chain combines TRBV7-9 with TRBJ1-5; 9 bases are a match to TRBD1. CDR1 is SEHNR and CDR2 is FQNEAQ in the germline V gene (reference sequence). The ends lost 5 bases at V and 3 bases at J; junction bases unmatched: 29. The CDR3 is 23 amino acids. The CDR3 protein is CASSIIPYRGQGPSGDVNQPQHF. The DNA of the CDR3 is TGTGCCAGCAGCATTATCCCCTATCGGGGACAGGGCCCTAGCGGGGATGTCAATCAGCCCCAGCATTTT.

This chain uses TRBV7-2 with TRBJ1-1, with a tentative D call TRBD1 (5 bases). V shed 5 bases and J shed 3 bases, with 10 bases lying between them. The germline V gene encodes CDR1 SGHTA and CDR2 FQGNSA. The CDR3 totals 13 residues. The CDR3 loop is CASSTQGDTEAFF. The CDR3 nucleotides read TGTGCCAGCAGCACACAAGGGGACACTGAAGCTTTCTTT.

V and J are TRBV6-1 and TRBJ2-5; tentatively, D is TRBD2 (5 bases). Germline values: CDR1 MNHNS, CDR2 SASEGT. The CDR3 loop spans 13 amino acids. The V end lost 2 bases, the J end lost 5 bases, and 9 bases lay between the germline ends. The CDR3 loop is CASSERGRETQYF. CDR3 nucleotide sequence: TGTGCCAGCAGTGAACGGGGTCGGGAGACCCAGTACTTC.

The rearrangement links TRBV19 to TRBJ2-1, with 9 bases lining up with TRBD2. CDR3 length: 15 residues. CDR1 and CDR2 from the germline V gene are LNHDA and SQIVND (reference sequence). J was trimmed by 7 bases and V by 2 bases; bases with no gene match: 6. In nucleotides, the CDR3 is TGTGCCAGTAGTATACAGCCTAGCGGGATTAATGAGCAGTTCTTC. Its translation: CASSIQPSGINEQFF. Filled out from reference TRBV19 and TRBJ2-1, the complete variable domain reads DGGITQSPKYLFRKEGQNVTLSCEQNLNHDAMYWYRQDPGQGLRLIYYSQIVNDFQKGDIAEGYSVSREKKESFPLTVTSAQKNPTAFYLCASSIQPSGINEQFFGPGTRLTVL.

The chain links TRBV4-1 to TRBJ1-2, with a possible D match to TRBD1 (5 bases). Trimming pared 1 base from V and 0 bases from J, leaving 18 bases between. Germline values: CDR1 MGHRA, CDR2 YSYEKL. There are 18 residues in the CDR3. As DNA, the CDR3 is TGCGCCAGCAGCCAAGTAACAGGTTCGAGCCTCCCTAACTATGGCTACACCTTC. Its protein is CASSQVTGSSLPNYGYTF.

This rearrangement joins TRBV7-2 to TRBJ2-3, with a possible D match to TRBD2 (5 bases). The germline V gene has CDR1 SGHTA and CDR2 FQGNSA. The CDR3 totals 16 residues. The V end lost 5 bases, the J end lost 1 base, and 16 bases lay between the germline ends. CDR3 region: CASSPPGEWGTDTQYF. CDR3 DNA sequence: TGTGCCAGCAGCCCACCCGGGGAATGGGGCACAGATACGCAGTATTTT.

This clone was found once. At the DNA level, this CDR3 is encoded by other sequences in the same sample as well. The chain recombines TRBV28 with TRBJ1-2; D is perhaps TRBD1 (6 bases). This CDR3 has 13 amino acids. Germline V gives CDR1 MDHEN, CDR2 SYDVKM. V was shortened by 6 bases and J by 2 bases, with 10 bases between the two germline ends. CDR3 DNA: TGTGCCAGCAGACCTACAGGGAACTATGGCTACACCTTC. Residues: CASRPTGNYGYTF.

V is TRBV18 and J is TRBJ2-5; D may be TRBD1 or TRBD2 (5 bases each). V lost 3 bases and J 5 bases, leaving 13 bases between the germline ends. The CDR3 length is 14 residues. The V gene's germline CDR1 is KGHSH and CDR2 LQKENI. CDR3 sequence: CASSPGMGVETQYF. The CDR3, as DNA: TGTGCCAGCTCACCTGGAATGGGGGTGGAGACCCAGTACTTC.

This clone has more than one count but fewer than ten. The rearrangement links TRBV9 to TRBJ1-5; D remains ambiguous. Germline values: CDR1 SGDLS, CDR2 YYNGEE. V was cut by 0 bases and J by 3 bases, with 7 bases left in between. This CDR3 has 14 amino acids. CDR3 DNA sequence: TGTGCCAGCAGCGTAGGTGGCTACAATCAGCCCCAGCATTTT. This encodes CASSVGGYNQPQHF. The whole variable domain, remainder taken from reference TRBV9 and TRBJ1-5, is DSGVTQTPKHLITATGQRVTLRCSPRSGDLSVYWYQQSLDQGLQFLIQYYNGEERAKGNILERFSAQQFPDLHSELNLSSLELGDSALYFCASSVGGYNQPQHFGDGTRLSIL.